This T cell receptor beta chain was recovered during a study of tumor and adjacent non-tumor tissue in lung cancer. Across the study: The cohort had around twelve adenocarcinoma, 2 squamous cell and 1 small cell patients.

Germline-derived CDR1 and CDR2 are DFQATT and SNEGSKA (reference sequence). The CDR3 runs 16 residues. The J segment lost 8 bases and the V segment lost 3 bases, leaving 11 bases of the junction unmatched. In this sample, this clonotype turned up many times. Its antigen is undetermined. Study findings and constraints: Compared with tumor, normal lung showed significantly lower TCR diversity.

This sample's RNA came from whole unsorted tissue. This non-tumor lung sample came from over 3 cm beyond the tumor edge. The library came from three nested PCR rounds adapted from ARM-PCR protocols. In TCRdb, the multiplex PCR reads were re-called with MiXCR into one record per CDR3 protein. There are approximately 100,000 distinct CDR3 sequences in the sample; 65% occur only once, and roughly 19% lies in the top ten. The chain is built from TRBV20-1 and TRBJ1-6, with 9 bases aligning to TRBD1. The sequencing sample was made of distant non-tumor lung tissue. The clonotype was recovered from a man between 25 and 39 years old with non-small cell lung cancer. The CDR3, as DNA: TGCAGTGCTAGGACAGGGACAGGGAGGGGGTATTCACCCCTCCACTTT. Its protein is CSARTGTGRGYSPLHF.